This T cell receptor (beta chain) derives from a study of blood T cell repertoires in COVID-19. Study-wide context: The United States, Italy and Spain were the sources of the acute and convalescent COVID-19 samples. Nucleic acid was either cDNA or gDNA, and it came from T cells, B-cell-depleted T cells, or PBMCs.

In the study's own analysis: The authors estimated nucleated cell counts from reference gene primer amplification. The assay was immunoSEQ multiplex PCR, and TCRdb's table has in-frame clones only and misses some. V, J and clone size reflect that table, while D and trimming were determined from the DNA. The table has 100,000 or so clones, about four fifths seen once. Germline loops: CDR1 SGDLS, CDR2 YYNGEE. The CDR3 has 14 residues. V lost 4 bases, J lost 4 bases, and 4 bases stayed unmatched. Specimen: peripheral blood. The chain has TRBV9 and TRBJ2-5; 10 nucleotides line up with TRBD1. The sequence derives from a woman between 65 and 79 years old with acute or convalescent COVID-19. The CDR3 region is CASSTRDRGETQYF. The DNA of the CDR3 is TGTGCCAGCAGCACCCGGGACAGGGGAGAGACCCAGTACTTC.